Below are 9 T cell receptor beta chains sequenced from a single sample in a study of shared clonotypes between healthy human individuals. Here immunoSEQ multiplex PCR was the method, and the copy in TCRdb shows in-frame clones only, minus some. The sample lists over a million clones, roughly 96% occurring once. Sequencing used naive CD4+ T cells sorted from blood. Subset indicated: CD45RA+ positively selected. The origin of the receptors is a man younger than 45 in good health.

V gene TRBV20-1 combines with J gene TRBJ2-5; D is unclear. The V and J ends lost 3 bases and 9 bases respectively, with 11 bases between them. The germline CDR1 and CDR2 sequences are DFQATT and SNEGSKA (reference sequence). This CDR3 is 11 amino acids long. CDR3 coding DNA: TGCAGTGCTAGTAAATTGGATTCCCAGTACTTC. This sequence encodes CSASKLDSQYF.

This chain joins TRBV10-1 and TRBJ2-7, with 7 bases aligning to TRBD1. There are 13 residues in the CDR3. The ends lost 8 bases at V and 3 bases at J; junction bases unmatched: 7. CDR1 WNHNN and CDR2 SYGVQD come from the germline V gene (reference sequence). This CDR3 is CASQPTGHYEQYF. The CDR3 DNA is TGCGCCAGCCAACCGACAGGGCACTACGAGCAGTACTTC.

This chain joins TRBV11-2 and TRBJ2-2; D gene uncertain. CDR1 is SGHAT, CDR2 FQNNGV, per germline. The germline V and J ends were trimmed by 5 bases and 0 bases, with 13 bases remaining between them. The CDR3 covers 16 residues. CDR3 loop: CASSPDGPANTGELFF. Written as DNA, the CDR3 is TGTGCCAGCAGCCCGGACGGCCCCGCGAACACCGGGGAGCTGTTTTTT.

Concerning this clone: In the same sample, other DNA sequences code for this CDR3. The chain employs TRBV18 and TRBJ2-1; 12 nucleotides match TRBD2. Germline V gene lookup returns CDR1 KGHSH and CDR2 LQKENI. The CDR3 totals 15 residues. With V trimmed by 4 bases and J by 4 bases, 2 bases remained unmatched. CDR3 loop: CASSRGTSGYNEQFF. The CDR3 DNA reads TGTGCCAGCTCACGAGGGACTAGCGGGTACAATGAGCAGTTCTTC.

The rearrangement joins TRBV5-1 to TRBJ2-5; a possible D gene is TRBD2 (6 bases). The CDR3 length is 17 residues. The V gene's germline CDR1 is SGHRS and CDR2 YFSETQ. V lost 4 bases and J lost 1, with 20 bases in between. The CDR3 DNA reads TGCGCCAGCAGCATAACCGGGGTAGGGACTCTCCAAGAGACCCAGTACTTC. Translation gives CASSITGVGTLQETQYF. The complete variable domain, with remaining parts taken from reference TRBV5-1 and TRBJ2-5, reads KAGVTQTPRYLIKTRGQQVTLSCSPISGHRSVSWYQQTPGQGLQFLFEYFSETQRNKGNFPGRFSGRQFSNSRSEMNVSTLELGDSALYLCASSITGVGTLQETQYFGPGTRLLVL.

This clone has only one observation. J is TRBJ1-2 and V is TRBV4-3; 7 nucleotides match TRBD1. This CDR3 comprises 17 residues. The ends lost 3 bases at V and 6 bases at J; junction bases unmatched: 16. Per germline, CDR1 LGHNA and CDR2 YSLEER. The CDR3 loop reads CASSQKERDSTSHGYTF. The CDR3 bases are TGCGCCAGCAGCCAGAAGGAACGGGACAGCACGTCCCATGGCTACACCTTC.

V usage is TRBV18 and J usage is TRBJ2-5, with 8 bases identical to TRBD2. V dropped 5 bases and J dropped 5; count of bases not matched to a gene: 13. Per the germline V gene, CDR1 is KGHSH and CDR2 is LQKENI. This CDR3 is 16 amino acids long. The CDR3 is CASSSNPSGSGETQYF. In nucleotides, the CDR3 is TGTGCCAGCTCATCTAACCCCAGCGGGAGCGGGGAGACCCAGTACTTC.

The J gene is TRBJ2-7, the V gene TRBV6-6; no definite D call. The V gene's germline CDR1 is MNHNY and CDR2 SVGAGI (reference sequence). The CDR3 spans 13 residues. V dropped 8 bases and J dropped 3 bases, with 14 bases sitting between them. The CDR3 here is CASLGLVFYEQYF. DNA of the CDR3: TGTGCCAGCCTTGGTTTGGTTTTCTACGAGCAGTACTTC.

V usage is TRBV29-1 and J usage is TRBJ2-1; 8 bases line up with TRBD1. The CDR3 runs 14 residues. CDR1 and CDR2 from the germline V gene are SQVTM and ANQGSEA. The trim removed 6 bases at V and 8 bases at J, leaving 12 bases unmatched. In DNA form, the CDR3 reads TGCAGCGTGGAGGACAGGGCTTCGTTGGATGAGCAGTTCTTC. Protein product: CSVEDRASLDEQFF.